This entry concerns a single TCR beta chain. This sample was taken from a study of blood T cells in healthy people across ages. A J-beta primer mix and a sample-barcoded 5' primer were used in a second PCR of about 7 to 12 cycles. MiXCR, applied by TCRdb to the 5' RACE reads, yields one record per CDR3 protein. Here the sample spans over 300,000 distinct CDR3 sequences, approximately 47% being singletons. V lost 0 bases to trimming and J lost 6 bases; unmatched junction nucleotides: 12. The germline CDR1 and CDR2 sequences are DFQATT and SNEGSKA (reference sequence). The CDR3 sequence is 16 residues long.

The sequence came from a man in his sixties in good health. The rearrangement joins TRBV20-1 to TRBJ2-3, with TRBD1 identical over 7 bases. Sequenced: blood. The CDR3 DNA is TGCAGTGCTAGAGAGGGGGACAGCCCCCCCTATGATACGCAGTATTTT. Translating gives CSAREGDSPPYDTQYF.